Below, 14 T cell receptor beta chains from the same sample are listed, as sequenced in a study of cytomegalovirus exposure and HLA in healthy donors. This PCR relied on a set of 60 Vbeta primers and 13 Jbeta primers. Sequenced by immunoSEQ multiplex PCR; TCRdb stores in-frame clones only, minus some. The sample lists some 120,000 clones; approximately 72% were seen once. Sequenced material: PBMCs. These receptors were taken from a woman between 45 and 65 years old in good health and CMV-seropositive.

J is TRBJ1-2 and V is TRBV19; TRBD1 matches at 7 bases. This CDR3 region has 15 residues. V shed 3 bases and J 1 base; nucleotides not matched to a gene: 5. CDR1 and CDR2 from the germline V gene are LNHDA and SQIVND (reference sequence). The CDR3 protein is CASSISAGGNYGYTF. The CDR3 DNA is TGTGCCAGTAGTATTTCGGCAGGGGGTAACTATGGCTACACCTTC.

The CDR3 loop reads CASSLVAGEDNEQFF. The CDR3 region has the DNA TGCGCCAGCAGCTTGGTAGCGGGAGAAGACAATGAGCAGTTCTTC. This chain joins TRBV5-1 and TRBJ2-1, with 9 positions matching TRBD2. This CDR3 has 15 residues. Germline values: CDR1 SGHRS, CDR2 YFSETQ. V gave up 0 bases and J gave up 5 bases; unmatched junction bases: 3.

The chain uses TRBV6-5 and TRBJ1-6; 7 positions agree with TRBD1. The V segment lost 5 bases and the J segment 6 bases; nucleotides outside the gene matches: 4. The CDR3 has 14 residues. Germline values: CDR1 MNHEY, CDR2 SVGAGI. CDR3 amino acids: CASSDDRVNSPLHF. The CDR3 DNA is TGTGCCAGCAGTGACGACAGGGTTAATTCACCCCTCCACTTT.

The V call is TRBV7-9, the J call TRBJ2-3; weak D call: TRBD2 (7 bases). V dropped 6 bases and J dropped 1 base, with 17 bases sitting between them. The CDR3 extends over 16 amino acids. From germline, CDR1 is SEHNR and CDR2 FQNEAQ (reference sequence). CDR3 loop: CASRAGAGARTDTQYF. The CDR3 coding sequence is TGTGCCAGCAGGGCGGGGGCAGGGGCCCGCACAGATACGCAGTATTTT.

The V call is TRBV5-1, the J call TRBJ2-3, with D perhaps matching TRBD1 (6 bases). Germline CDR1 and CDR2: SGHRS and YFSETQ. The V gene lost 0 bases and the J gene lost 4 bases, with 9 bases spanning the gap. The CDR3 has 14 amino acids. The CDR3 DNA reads TGCGCCAGCAGCTTGGGGACAGTCCCAGATACGCAGTATTTT. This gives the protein CASSLGTVPDTQYF. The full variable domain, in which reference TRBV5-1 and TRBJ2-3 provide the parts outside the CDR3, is KAGVTQTPRYLIKTRGQQVTLSCSPISGHRSVSWYQQTPGQGLQFLFEYFSETQRNKGNFPGRFSGRQFSNSRSEMNVSTLELGDSALYLCASSLGTVPDTQYFGPGTRLTVL.

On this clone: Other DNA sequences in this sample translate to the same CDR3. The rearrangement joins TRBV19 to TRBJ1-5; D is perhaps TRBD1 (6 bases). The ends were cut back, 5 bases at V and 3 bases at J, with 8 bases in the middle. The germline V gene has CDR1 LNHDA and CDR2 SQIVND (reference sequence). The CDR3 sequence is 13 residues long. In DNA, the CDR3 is TGTGCCAGTAGTGGACAGCACAATCAGCCCCAGCATTTT. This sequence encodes CASSGQHNQPQHF.

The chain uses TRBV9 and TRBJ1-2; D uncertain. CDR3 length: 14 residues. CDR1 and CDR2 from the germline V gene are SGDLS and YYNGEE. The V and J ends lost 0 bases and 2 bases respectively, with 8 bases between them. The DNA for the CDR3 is TGTGCCAGCAGCGTAGGAGGGTACAACTATGGCTACACCTTC. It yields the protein CASSVGGYNYGYTF.

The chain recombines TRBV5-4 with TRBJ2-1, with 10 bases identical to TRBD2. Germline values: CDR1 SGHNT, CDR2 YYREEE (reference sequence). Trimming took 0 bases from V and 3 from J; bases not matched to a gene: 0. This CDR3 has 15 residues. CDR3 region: CASSLGTSGYNEQFF. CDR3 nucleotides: TGTGCCAGCAGCTTGGGGACTAGCGGCTACAATGAGCAGTTCTTC.

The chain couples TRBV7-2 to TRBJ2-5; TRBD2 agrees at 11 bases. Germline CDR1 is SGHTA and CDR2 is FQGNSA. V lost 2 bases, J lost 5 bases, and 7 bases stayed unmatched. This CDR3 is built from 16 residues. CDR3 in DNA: TGTGCCAGCAGCTTACAGGAACTAGCGGGGGTTGAGACCCAGTACTTC. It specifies CASSLQELAGVETQYF.

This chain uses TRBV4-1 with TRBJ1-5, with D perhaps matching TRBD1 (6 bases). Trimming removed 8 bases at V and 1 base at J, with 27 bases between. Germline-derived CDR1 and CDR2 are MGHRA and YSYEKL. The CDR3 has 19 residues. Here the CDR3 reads CASRSRVVQGKGSNQPQHF. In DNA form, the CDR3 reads TGCGCCAGCCGCAGTAGGGTGGTTCAGGGGAAGGGGAGCAATCAGCCCCAGCATTTT.

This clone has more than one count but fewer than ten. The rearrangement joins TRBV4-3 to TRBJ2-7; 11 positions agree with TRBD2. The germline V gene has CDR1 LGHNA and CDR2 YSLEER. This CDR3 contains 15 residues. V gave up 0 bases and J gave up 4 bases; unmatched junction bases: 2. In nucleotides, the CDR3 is TGCGCCAGCAGCCAAGATCCTAGCGGGGGGTACGAGCAGTACTTC. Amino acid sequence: CASSQDPSGGYEQYF.

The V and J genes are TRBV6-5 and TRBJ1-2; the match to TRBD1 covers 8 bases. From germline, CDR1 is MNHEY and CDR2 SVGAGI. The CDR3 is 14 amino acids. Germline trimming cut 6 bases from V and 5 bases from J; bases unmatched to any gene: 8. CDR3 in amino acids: CASSLGQGYYGYTF. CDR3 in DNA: TGTGCCAGCAGCCTCGGACAGGGATATTATGGCTACACCTTC.

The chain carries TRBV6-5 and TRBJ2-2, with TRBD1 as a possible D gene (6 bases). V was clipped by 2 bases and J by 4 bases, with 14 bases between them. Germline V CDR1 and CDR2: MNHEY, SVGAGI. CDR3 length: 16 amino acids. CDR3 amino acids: CASSYQPDSITGELFF. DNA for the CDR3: TGTGCCAGCAGTTACCAGCCGGACAGTATCACCGGGGAGCTGTTTTTT.

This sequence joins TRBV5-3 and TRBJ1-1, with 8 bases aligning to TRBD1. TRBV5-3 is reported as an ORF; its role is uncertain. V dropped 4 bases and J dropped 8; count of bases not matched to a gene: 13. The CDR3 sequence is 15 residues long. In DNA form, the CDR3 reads TGTGCCAGAAGCCGGACAGGGTGGCAAAACGGAGAAGCTTTCTTT. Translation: CARSRTGWQNGEAFF.